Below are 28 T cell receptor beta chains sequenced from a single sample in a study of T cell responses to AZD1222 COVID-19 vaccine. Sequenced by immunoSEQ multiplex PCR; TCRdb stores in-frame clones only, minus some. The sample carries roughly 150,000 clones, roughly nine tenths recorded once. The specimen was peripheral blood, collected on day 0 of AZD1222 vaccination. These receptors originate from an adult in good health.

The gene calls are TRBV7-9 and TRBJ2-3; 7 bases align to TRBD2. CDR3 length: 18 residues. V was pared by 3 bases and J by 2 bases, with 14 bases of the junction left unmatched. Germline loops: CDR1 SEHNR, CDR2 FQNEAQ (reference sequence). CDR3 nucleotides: TGTGCCAGCAGCTTGCCCCCCGGGCTAGCGGTATCCACAGATACGCAGTATTTT. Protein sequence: CASSLPPGLAVSTDTQYF.

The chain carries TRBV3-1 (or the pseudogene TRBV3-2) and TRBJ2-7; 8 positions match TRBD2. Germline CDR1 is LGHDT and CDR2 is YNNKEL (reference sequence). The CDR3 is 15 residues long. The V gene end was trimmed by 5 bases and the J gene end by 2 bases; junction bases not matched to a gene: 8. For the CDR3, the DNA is TGTGCCAGCAGCTCAACTGGCGGGAGGACCTACGAGCAGTACTTC. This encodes CASSSTGGRTYEQYF.

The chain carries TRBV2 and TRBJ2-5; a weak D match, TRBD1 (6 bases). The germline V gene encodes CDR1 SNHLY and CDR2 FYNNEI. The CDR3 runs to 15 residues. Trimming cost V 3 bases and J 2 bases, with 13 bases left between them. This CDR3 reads CASSDYRVTQETQYF. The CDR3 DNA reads TGTGCCAGCAGTGATTACAGGGTGACGCAAGAGACCCAGTACTTC.

The CDR3 region is CASRAGTGRVEAFF. CDR3 coding DNA: TGCGCCAGCAGGGCCGGGACAGGGAGGGTGGAAGCTTTCTTT. The chain couples TRBV5-1 to TRBJ1-1; the match to TRBD1 covers 9 bases. CDR1 SGHRS and CDR2 YFSETQ come from the germline V gene. The CDR3 length is 14 residues. Germline trimming cut 5 bases from V and 8 bases from J; bases unmatched to any gene: 10.

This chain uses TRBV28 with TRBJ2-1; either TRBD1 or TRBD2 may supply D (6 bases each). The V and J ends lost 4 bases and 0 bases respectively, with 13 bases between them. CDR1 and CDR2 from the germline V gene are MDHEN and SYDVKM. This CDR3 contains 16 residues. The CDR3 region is CASSSQRGDSYNEQFF. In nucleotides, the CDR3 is TGTGCCAGCAGTTCGCAGAGGGGGGACTCCTACAATGAGCAGTTCTTC.

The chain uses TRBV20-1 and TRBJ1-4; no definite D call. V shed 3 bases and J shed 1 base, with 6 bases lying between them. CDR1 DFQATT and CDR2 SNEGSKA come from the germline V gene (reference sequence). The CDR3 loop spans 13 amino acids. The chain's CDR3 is CSASLGTNEKLFF. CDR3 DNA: TGCAGTGCTAGTTTGGGAACTAATGAAAAACTGTTTTTT.

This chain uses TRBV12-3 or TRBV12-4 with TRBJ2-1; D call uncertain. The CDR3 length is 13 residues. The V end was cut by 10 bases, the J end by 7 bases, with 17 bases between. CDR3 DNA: TGTGCCACAATTCCCCCCTTTGGGAATGAGCAGTTCTTC. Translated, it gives CATIPPFGNEQFF.

This CDR3 reads CSARLPMVGYTF. In DNA, the CDR3 is TGCAGCGCCCGACTACCGATGGTCGGCTACACCTTC. This sequence joins TRBV29-1 and TRBJ1-2; D unclear. Per the germline V gene, CDR1 is SQVTM and CDR2 is ANQGSEA. The CDR3 sequence is 12 residues long. V lost 7 bases and J lost 8, with 17 bases in between.

The CDR3 bases are TGTGCCACGGGGCGGGGTGGGAGCACAGATACGCAGTATTTT. It specifies CATGRGGSTDTQYF. The chain joins TRBV2 to TRBJ2-3, with a tentative D call TRBD2 (6 bases). Trimming shortened V by 10 bases and J by 0 bases, and 14 bases separated the two germline ends. Germline loops: CDR1 SNHLY, CDR2 FYNNEI. The length of the CDR3 is 14 residues.

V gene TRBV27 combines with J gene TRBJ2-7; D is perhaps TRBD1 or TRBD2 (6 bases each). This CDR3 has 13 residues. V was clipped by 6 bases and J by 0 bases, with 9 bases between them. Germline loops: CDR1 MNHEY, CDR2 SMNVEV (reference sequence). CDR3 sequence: CASRRGVSYEQYF. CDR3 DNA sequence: TGTGCCAGCAGGAGGGGGGTCTCCTACGAGCAGTACTTC.

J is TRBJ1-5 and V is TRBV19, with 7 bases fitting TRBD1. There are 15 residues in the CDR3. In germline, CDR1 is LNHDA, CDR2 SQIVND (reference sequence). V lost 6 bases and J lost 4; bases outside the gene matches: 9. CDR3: CASSLRGQSNQPQHF. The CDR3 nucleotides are TGTGCCAGTAGCCTTAGGGGACAGTCGAATCAGCCCCAGCATTTT.

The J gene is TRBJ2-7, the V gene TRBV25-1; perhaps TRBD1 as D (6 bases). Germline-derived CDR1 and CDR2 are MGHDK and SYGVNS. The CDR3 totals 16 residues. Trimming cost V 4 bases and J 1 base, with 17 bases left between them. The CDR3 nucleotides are TGTGCCAGCAGTGCTCTCGGACAGACTCTTTCCTACGAGCAGTACTTC. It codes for CASSALGQTLSYEQYF.

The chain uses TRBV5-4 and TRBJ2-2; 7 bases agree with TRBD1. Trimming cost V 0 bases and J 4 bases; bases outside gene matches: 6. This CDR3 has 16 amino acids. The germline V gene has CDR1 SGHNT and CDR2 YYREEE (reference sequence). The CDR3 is CASSLAVPGGTGELFF. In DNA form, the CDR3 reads TGTGCCAGCAGCTTGGCGGTGCCAGGGGGCACCGGGGAGCTGTTTTTT.

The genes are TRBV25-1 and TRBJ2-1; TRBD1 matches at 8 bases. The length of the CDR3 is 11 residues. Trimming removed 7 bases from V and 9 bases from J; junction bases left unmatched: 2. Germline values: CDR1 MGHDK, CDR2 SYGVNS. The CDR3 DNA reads TGTGCCAGCAAAGACAGGGGTGAGCAGTTCTTC. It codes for CASKDRGEQFF.

CDR3: CASSQDMTGPNYGYTF. CDR3 DNA: TGTGCCAGCAGCCAAGATATGACAGGGCCTAACTATGGCTACACCTTC. The rearrangement joins TRBV14 to TRBJ1-2; TRBD1 agrees at 7 bases. CDR1 SGHDN and CDR2 FVKESK come from the germline V gene. CDR3 length: 16 residues. J gave up 0 bases and V 0 bases, and 4 bases lay outside the gene matches.

In DNA form, the CDR3 reads TGTGCCAGCAGCCAAGACCCCGCGGGAGGGCTCTACGAGCAGTACTTC. Encoded protein: CASSQDPAGGLYEQYF. The chain has TRBV4-2 and TRBJ2-7, with 9 positions matching TRBD2. CDR3 size: 16 residues. In germline, CDR1 is LGHNA, CDR2 YNFKEQ. The trim removed 0 bases at V and 3 bases at J, leaving 6 bases unmatched.

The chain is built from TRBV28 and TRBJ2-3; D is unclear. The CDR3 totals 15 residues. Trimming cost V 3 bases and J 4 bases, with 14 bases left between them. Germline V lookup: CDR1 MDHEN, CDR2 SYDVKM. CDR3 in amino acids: CASSFAPPSPDTQYF. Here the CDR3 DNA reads TGTGCCAGCAGTTTTGCACCACCTTCGCCAGATACGCAGTATTTT. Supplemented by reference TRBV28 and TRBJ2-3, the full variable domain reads DVKVTQSSRYLVKRTGEKVFLECVQDMDHENMFWYRQDPGLGLRLIYFSYDVKMKEKGDIPEGYSVSREKKERFSLILESASTNQTSMYLCASSFAPPSPDTQYFGPGTRLTVL.

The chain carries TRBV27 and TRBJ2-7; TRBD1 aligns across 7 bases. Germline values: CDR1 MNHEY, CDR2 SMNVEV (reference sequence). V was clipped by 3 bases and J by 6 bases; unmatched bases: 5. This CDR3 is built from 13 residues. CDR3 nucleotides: TGTGCCAGCAGTTTTACAGGGGCTTTCGAGCAGTACTTC. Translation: CASSFTGAFEQYF.

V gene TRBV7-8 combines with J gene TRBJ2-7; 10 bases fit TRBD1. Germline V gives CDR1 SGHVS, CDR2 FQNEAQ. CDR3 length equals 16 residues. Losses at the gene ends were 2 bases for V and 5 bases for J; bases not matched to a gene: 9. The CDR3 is CASSLNLGTGAHEQYF. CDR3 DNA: TGTGCCAGCAGCTTAAATTTAGGGACAGGGGCCCACGAGCAGTACTTC.

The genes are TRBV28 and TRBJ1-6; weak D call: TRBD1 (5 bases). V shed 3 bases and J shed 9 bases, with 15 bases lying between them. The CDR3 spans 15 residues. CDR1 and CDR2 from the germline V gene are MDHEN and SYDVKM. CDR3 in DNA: TGTGCCAGCAGTTTTGATTCAGGGTGGAGTTCACCCCTCCACTTT. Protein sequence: CASSFDSGWSSPLHF.

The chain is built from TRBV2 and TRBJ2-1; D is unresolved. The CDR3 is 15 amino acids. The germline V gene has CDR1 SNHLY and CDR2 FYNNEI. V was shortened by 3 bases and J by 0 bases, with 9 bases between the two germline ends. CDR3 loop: CASSDIASSYNEQFF. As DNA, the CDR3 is TGTGCCAGCAGTGATATCGCGAGCTCCTACAATGAGCAGTTCTTC.

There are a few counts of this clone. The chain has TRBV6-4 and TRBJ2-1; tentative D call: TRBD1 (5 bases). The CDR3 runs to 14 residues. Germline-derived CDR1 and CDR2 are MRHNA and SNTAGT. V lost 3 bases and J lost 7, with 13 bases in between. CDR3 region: CASSEGQPGNEQFF. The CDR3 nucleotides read TGTGCCAGCAGTGAGGGGCAACCTGGTAATGAGCAGTTCTTC.

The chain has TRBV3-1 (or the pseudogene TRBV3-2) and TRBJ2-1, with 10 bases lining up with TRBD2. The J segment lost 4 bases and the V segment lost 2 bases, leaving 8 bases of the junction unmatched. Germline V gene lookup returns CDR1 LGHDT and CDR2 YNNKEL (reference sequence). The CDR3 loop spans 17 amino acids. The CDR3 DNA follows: TGTGCCAGCAGCCAATCCCCCGGACTAGCGGAATACAATGAGCAGTTCTTC. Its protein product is CASSQSPGLAEYNEQFF.

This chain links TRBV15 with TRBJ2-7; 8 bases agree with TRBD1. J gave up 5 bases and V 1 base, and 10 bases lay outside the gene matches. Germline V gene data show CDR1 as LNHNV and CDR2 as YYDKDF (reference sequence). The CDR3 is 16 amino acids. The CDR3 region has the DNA TGTGCCACCAGCAGAGCCCCCGGGACAGGTCGCCACGAGCAGTACTTC. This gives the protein CATSRAPGTGRHEQYF.

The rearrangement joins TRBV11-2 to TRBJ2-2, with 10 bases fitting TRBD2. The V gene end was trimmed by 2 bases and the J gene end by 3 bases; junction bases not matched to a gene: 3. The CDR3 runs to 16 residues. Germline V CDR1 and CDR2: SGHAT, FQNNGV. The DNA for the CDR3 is TGTGCCAGCAGCTTAAGCGGGAGGGCCCACACCGGGGAGCTGTTTTTT. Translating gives CASSLSGRAHTGELFF.

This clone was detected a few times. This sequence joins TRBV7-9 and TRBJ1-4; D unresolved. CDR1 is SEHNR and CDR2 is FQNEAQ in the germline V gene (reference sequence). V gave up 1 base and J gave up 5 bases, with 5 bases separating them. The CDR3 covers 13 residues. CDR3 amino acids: CASSLDQNEKLFF. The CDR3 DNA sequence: TGTGCCAGCAGCTTAGACCAGAATGAAAAACTGTTTTTT. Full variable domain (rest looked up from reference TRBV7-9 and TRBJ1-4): DTGVSQNPRHKITKRGQNVTFRCDPISEHNRLYWYRQTLGQGPEFLTYFQNEAQLEKSRLLSDRFSAERPKGSFSTLEIQRTEQGDSAMYLCASSLDQNEKLFFGSGTQLSVL.

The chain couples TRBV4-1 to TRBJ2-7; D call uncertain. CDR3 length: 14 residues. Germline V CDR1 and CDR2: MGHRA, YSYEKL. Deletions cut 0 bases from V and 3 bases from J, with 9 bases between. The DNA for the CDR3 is TGCGCCAGCAGCCAAGATTTTCCCAGCTACGAGCAGTACTTC. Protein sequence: CASSQDFPSYEQYF.

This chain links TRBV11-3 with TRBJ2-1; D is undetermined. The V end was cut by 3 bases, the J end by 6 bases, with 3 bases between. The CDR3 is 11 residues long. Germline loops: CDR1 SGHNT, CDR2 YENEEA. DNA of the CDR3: TGTGCCAGCAGCTTGGGCAATGAGCAGTTCTTC. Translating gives CASSLGNEQFF.